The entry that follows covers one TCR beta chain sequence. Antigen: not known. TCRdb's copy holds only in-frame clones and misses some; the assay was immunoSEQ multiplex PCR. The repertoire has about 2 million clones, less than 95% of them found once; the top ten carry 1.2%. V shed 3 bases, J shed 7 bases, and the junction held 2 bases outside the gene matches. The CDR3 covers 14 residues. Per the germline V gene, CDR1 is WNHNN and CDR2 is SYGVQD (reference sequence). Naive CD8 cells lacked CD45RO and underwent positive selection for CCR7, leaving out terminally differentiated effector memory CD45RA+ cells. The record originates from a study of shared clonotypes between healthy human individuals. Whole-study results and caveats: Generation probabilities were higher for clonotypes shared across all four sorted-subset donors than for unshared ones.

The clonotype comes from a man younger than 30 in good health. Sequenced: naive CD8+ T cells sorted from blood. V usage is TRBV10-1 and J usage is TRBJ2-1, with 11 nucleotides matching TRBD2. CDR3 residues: CASSDRTSGNEQFF. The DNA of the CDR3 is TGCGCCAGCAGTGACAGGACTAGCGGGAATGAGCAGTTCTTC.